These 32 T cell receptor beta chains originate from one sample sequenced in a study of OX40 agonist ivuxolimab in advanced cancers. The assay was immunoSEQ multiplex PCR, and TCRdb's table has in-frame clones only and misses some. Among about 53,000 clones listed, more than 75% were seen once. Sequencing used CD4+ or CD8+ T cells sorted from blood, obtained in a trial of the OX40 agonist ivuxolimab. All receptors come from an adult with an advanced solid tumor such as melanoma, head and neck, liver or kidney cancer.

This clone was recorded a few times. The chain couples TRBV19 to TRBJ1-4; tentative D call: TRBD1 (5 bases). CDR3 size: 14 residues. Germline CDR1 and CDR2: LNHDA and SQIVND (reference sequence). V lost 7 bases to trimming and J lost 0 bases, with 9 bases between them. CDR3 region: CASTGKATNEKLFF. The CDR3 nucleotides are TGTGCCAGTACAGGGAAGGCAACTAATGAAAAACTGTTTTTT.

On this clone: Other DNA sequences from this sample encode an identical CDR3 as well. The chain is built from TRBV5-6 and TRBJ1-6; TRBD1 aligns across 9 bases. Germline V CDR1 and CDR2: SGHDT, YYEEEE. Unmatched junction bases numbered 10, after V lost 0 bases and J lost 9 bases. The CDR3 length is 17 residues. The CDR3: CASSLGRQGGGISPLHF. The CDR3 coding sequence is TGTGCCAGCAGCTTGGGCCGACAGGGGGGGGGTATTTCACCCCTCCACTTT. The complete variable domain, with remaining parts taken from reference TRBV5-6 and TRBJ1-6, reads DAGVTQSPTHLIKTRGQQVTLRCSPKSGHDTVSWYQQALGQGPQFIFQYYEEEERQRGNFPDRFSGHQFPNYSSELNVNALLLGDSALYLCASSLGRQGGGISPLHFGNGTRLTVT.

This clone was counted a single time. The chain has TRBV5-6 and TRBJ2-1; D gene ambiguous. Germline loops: CDR1 SGHDT, CDR2 YYEEEE. The CDR3 totals 13 residues. Trimming removed 0 bases from V and 3 bases from J, with 4 bases in between. CDR3 coding DNA: TGTGCCAGCAGCTTGGGCAGCTACAATGAGCAGTTCTTC. It codes for CASSLGSYNEQFF.

The chain joins TRBV5-6 to TRBJ2-7; possibly TRBD2 for D (5 bases). The CDR3 is made up of 14 amino acids. The germline V gene encodes CDR1 SGHDT and CDR2 YYEEEE. With 4 bases removed from V and 7 bases from J, the gap between germline ends came to 18 bases. CDR3 sequence (DNA): TGTGCCAGCAGCCAACCTAGAGGGTCCCGGGAGCAGTACTTC. As protein: CASSQPRGSREQYF.

This clone was seen a few times. The chain carries TRBV7-2 and TRBJ2-4; no clear D. The germline V gene encodes CDR1 SGHTA and CDR2 FQGNSA. The CDR3 consists of 16 residues. Trimming removed 4 bases from V and 0 bases from J, with 13 bases in between. The CDR3 nucleotides are TGTGCCAGCAGCTCCCAGCCTGGGCCAGCCAAAAACATTCAGTACTTC. Its protein product is CASSSQPGPAKNIQYF.

In this sample, this clone turned up a few times. The chain joins TRBV18 to TRBJ1-6, with a weak D call TRBD1 (5 bases). The CDR3 consists of 14 residues. Trimming removed 3 bases at V and 10 bases at J, with 13 bases between. CDR1 and CDR2 from the germline V gene are KGHSH and LQKENI. DNA of the CDR3: TGTGCCAGCTCACCGGGACTGCGACGATCACCCCTCCACTTT. Its translation: CASSPGLRRSPLHF.

The genes are TRBV10-3 and TRBJ1-2; 11 nucleotides align to TRBD1. The germline CDR1 and CDR2 sequences are ENHRY and SYGVKD. The CDR3 sequence is 15 residues long. The V and J ends lost 4 bases and 4 bases, in that order; junction bases with no gene match: 5. CDR3 amino acids: CAISATGTGGYGYTF. Written as DNA, the CDR3 is TGTGCCATCAGTGCCACAGGGACAGGGGGCTATGGCTACACCTTC.

The rearrangement links TRBV19 to TRBJ1-1; 8 positions agree with TRBD1. J lost 5 bases, V lost 6 bases, and 14 bases had no gene match. Germline CDR1 and CDR2: LNHDA and SQIVND (reference sequence). The CDR3 is made up of 16 amino acids. CDR3 nucleotide sequence: TGTGCCAGTAGCCCTACAGGGGGGTTAATTCGGACTGAAGCTTTCTTT. Amino acid sequence: CASSPTGGLIRTEAFF. Combining the CDR3 with reference TRBV19 and TRBJ1-1 gives the whole variable domain DGGITQSPKYLFRKEGQNVTLSCEQNLNHDAMYWYRQDPGQGLRLIYYSQIVNDFQKGDIAEGYSVSREKKESFPLTVTSAQKNPTAFYLCASSPTGGLIRTEAFFGQGTRLTVV.

The chain has TRBV5-1 and TRBJ1-5; TRBD1 might be the D (5 bases). There are 13 residues in the CDR3. V dropped 4 bases and J dropped 5 bases, with 10 bases sitting between them. CDR1 is SGHRS and CDR2 is YFSETQ in the germline V gene. The CDR3 DNA reads as TGCGCCAGCAGCGGGGACGGTTATCAGCCCCAGCATTTT. It specifies CASSGDGYQPQHF.

This chain links TRBV28 with TRBJ2-7; 7 nucleotides match TRBD1. The CDR3 consists of 14 residues. The trim removed 6 bases at V and 0 bases at J, leaving 5 bases unmatched. The V gene's germline CDR1 is MDHEN and CDR2 SYDVKM. This chain's CDR3 is CASRARQGSYEQYF. Here the CDR3 DNA reads TGTGCCAGCAGGGCCCGACAGGGCTCCTACGAGCAGTACTTC.

This clone occurred a few times. The rearrangement links TRBV7-9 to TRBJ1-1; D is possibly TRBD1 (6 bases). This CDR3 has 17 residues. Between the trimmed V and J ends, which lost 1 base and 5 bases, there was a span of 20 bases. CDR1 is SEHNR, CDR2 FQNEAQ, per germline (reference sequence). CDR3 coding DNA: TGTGCCAGCAGCTTAGATGACAGGCTCGGGCCCCGAACTGAAGCTTTCTTT. Translated: CASSLDDRLGPRTEAFF.

This clone came up a few times. CDR3 DNA sequence: TGTGCCAGCAGCTTAGAGGGCAGGGGTACTGGAAACACCATATATTTT. This codes for CASSLEGRGTGNTIYF. This chain links TRBV7-2 with TRBJ1-3; D may be TRBD1 (6 bases). V was clipped by 1 base and J by 2 bases, with 12 bases between them. The CDR3 has 16 residues. Germline V gives CDR1 SGHTA, CDR2 FQGNSA.

J is TRBJ1-2 and V is TRBV6-1, with 7 bases fitting TRBD1. Germline values: CDR1 MNHNS, CDR2 SASEGT. With 4 bases clipped from V and 1 base from J, the junction kept 6 bases outside the gene matches. CDR3 length: 15 residues. CDR3 amino acids: CASSAGTDSNYGYTF. The DNA of the CDR3 is TGTGCCAGCAGTGCCGGGACAGATAGTAACTATGGCTACACCTTC.

The V and J genes are TRBV6-4 and TRBJ2-3; TRBD1 matches at 7 bases. The length of the CDR3 is 16 residues. Germline CDR1 reads MRHNA; CDR2 reads SNTAGT. With 4 bases clipped from V and 0 bases from J, the junction kept 7 bases outside the gene matches. CDR3 loop: CASSGTGVESTDTQYF. The CDR3 region has the DNA TGTGCCAGCAGTGGAACAGGGGTCGAAAGCACAGATACGCAGTATTTT.

This sequence joins TRBV27 and TRBJ1-1; no firm D call. The V end lost 2 bases, the J end lost 1 base, and 5 bases lay between the germline ends. Germline values: CDR1 MNHEY, CDR2 SMNVEV (reference sequence). The CDR3 spans 13 residues. The CDR3 DNA follows: TGTGCCAGCAGTTTAACCAGGAACACTGAAGCTTTCTTT. Protein: CASSLTRNTEAFF.

This chain connects TRBV19 to TRBJ1-5, with D possibly matching TRBD1 (5 bases). V lost 10 bases and J 5 bases, leaving 21 bases between the germline ends. Looked up from germline, CDR1 is LNHDA and CDR2 is SQIVND (reference sequence). The CDR3 loop spans 15 amino acids. CDR3 bases: TGTGCCACCATAGACCGGGGCAAAGGGCATCAGCCCCAGCATTTT. This encodes CATIDRGKGHQPQHF.

The V call is TRBV5-5, the J call TRBJ2-5, with TRBD2 identical over 11 bases. This CDR3 spans 16 amino acids. Germline V gene data show CDR1 as SGHKS and CDR2 as YYEKEE (reference sequence). V dropped 1 base and J dropped 7; count of bases not matched to a gene: 9. The CDR3 bases are TGTGCCAGCAGCTTGAGCCTAGCGGGAGGAGCGGGGACCCAGTACTTC. It yields the protein CASSLSLAGGAGTQYF.

J is TRBJ2-3 and V is TRBV5-1; the D gene is possibly TRBD2 (5 bases). The CDR3 has 16 residues. Trimming stripped 0 bases from V and 4 bases from J, with 15 bases between. Looked up from germline, CDR1 is SGHRS and CDR2 is YFSETQ. DNA for the CDR3: TGCGCCAGCAGCTTGGACGTCGGACGCGGGCCAGATACGCAGTATTTT. It encodes CASSLDVGRGPDTQYF.

The table lists this clone with a few counts. The chain joins TRBV7-2 to TRBJ1-1; TRBD1 aligns across 7 bases. CDR1 is SGHTA, CDR2 FQGNSA, per germline. There are 14 residues in the CDR3. V shed 5 bases, J shed 4 bases, and the junction held 7 bases outside the gene matches. CDR3 DNA sequence: TGTGCCAGCAGCACACAGGGGACGCTCACTGAAGCTTTCTTT. Translated: CASSTQGTLTEAFF.

The J gene is TRBJ2-3, the V gene TRBV4-3; perhaps TRBD2 as D (6 bases). Germline V gene sequence: CDR1 LGHNA, CDR2 YSLEER. V was clipped by 1 base and J by 0 bases, with 11 bases between them. This CDR3 has 16 amino acids. The CDR3 coding sequence is TGCGCCAGCAGCCAAGGACTAGACCTTAGCACAGATACGCAGTATTTT. Protein: CASSQGLDLSTDTQYF.

This clone was seen a handful of times. This chain connects TRBV11-3 to TRBJ2-7; D may be TRBD1 (6 bases). CDR3 length: 12 residues. Trimming cost V 2 bases and J 7 bases, with 9 bases left between them. Germline CDR1 reads SGHNT; CDR2 reads YENEEA. This CDR3 reads CASSLSGDEQYF. The DNA for the CDR3 is TGTGCCAGCAGCTTATCAGGGGATGAGCAGTACTTC.

The gene calls are TRBV4-1 and TRBJ1-1, with 7 bases lining up with TRBD1. CDR1 and CDR2 (germline): MGHRA, YSYEKL. This CDR3 has 14 residues. V gave up 1 base and J gave up 1 base; unmatched junction bases: 0. CDR3 loop: CASSQGDRNTEAFF. As DNA, the CDR3 is TGCGCCAGCAGCCAAGGGGACAGGAACACTGAAGCTTTCTTT.

The V and J genes are TRBV28 and TRBJ1-5; no firm D call. Germline-derived CDR1 and CDR2 are MDHEN and SYDVKM. V shed 7 bases and J shed 0 bases, with 13 bases lying between them. The CDR3 loop spans 15 amino acids. The chain's CDR3 is CASTPRPTSNQPQHF. In nucleotides, the CDR3 is TGTGCCAGCACCCCCAGGCCTACTAGCAATCAGCCCCAGCATTTT.

This CDR3 reads CASSNRPGRATGANVLTF. The CDR3 nucleotides read TGTGCCAGTAGTAACCGACCGGGAAGGGCGACGGGGGCCAACGTCCTGACTTTC. The J gene is TRBJ2-6, the V gene TRBV19; possibly TRBD2 for D (5 bases). CDR3 size: 18 residues. V shed 4 bases and J shed 4 bases, with 20 bases lying between them. Germline assignment: CDR1 LNHDA and CDR2 SQIVND (reference sequence). Looking up the rest from reference TRBV19 and TRBJ2-6 gives the full variable domain: DGGITQSPKYLFRKEGQNVTLSCEQNLNHDAMYWYRQDPGQGLRLIYYSQIVNDFQKGDIAEGYSVSREKKESFPLTVTSAQKNPTAFYLCASSNRPGRATGANVLTFGAGSRLTVL.

The rearrangement joins TRBV9 to TRBJ1-4; possibly TRBD1 for D (5 bases). V lost 4 bases and J 3 bases, leaving 10 bases between the germline ends. Germline CDR1 reads SGDLS; CDR2 reads YYNGEE. The CDR3 consists of 14 residues. The DNA of the CDR3 is TGTGCCAGCAGCTTCCGGGACTCTAATGAAAAACTGTTTTTT. Its protein product is CASSFRDSNEKLFF.

Turning to this clone: Other DNA sequences in this sample translate to the same CDR3. This rearrangement joins TRBV5-4 to TRBJ1-1, with D possibly matching TRBD1 (6 bases). V was cut by 3 bases and J by 11 bases, with 14 bases left in between. CDR1 is SGHNT and CDR2 is YYREEE in the germline V gene (reference sequence). This CDR3 contains 12 residues. The CDR3: CASSSDSREAFF. DNA for the CDR3: TGTGCCAGCAGCTCGGACAGCCGGGAGGCTTTCTTT. The full variable domain, its missing parts supplied by reference TRBV5-4 and TRBJ1-1, is ETGVTQSPTHLIKTRGQQVTLRCSSQSGHNTVSWYQQALGQGPQFIFQYYREEENGRGNFPPRFSGLQFPNYSSELNVNALELDDSALYLCASSSDSREAFFGQGTRLTVV.

The chain employs TRBV28 and TRBJ2-7, with 7 bases matching TRBD2. Germline V lookup: CDR1 MDHEN, CDR2 SYDVKM. Trimming cost V 3 bases and J 5 bases; bases outside gene matches: 10. The CDR3 sequence is 15 residues long. As DNA, the CDR3 is TGTGCCAGCAGTTTGTATGCGGGAGAAATCCACGAGCAGTACTTC. It encodes CASSLYAGEIHEQYF.

The CDR3 here is CASSQTTGHYNEQFF. CDR3 DNA sequence: TGTGCCAGCAGCCAAACCACCGGACACTACAATGAGCAGTTCTTC. V usage is TRBV4-2 and J usage is TRBJ2-1, with a tentative D call TRBD1 (5 bases). The V end was cut by 2 bases, the J end by 3 bases, with 11 bases between. Germline V lookup: CDR1 LGHNA, CDR2 YNFKEQ. The length of the CDR3 is 15 residues.

The CDR3 DNA reads TGTGCCAGCAGTCCAAGCGGGGGGGCGAGGAATGAGCAGTTCTTC. Translation gives CASSPSGGARNEQFF. V and J are TRBV7-2 and TRBJ2-1, with 10 bases lining up with TRBD2. Germline V gene lookup returns CDR1 SGHTA and CDR2 FQGNSA. The CDR3 covers 15 residues. The V and J ends lost 6 bases and 7 bases, in that order; junction bases with no gene match: 9.

This clone was recorded a few times. CDR3 bases: TGTGCCAGCAGCTTAGTGTGGCAGGGGGACACTGAAGCTTTCTTT. This encodes CASSLVWQGDTEAFF. This chain links TRBV11-2 with TRBJ1-1; 7 bases are a match to TRBD1. This CDR3 is 15 amino acids long. CDR1 and CDR2 (germline): SGHAT, FQNNGV. V shed 1 base and J 3 bases; nucleotides not matched to a gene: 5.

V is TRBV18 and J is TRBJ2-2; a weak D match, TRBD1 (5 bases). Trimming shortened V by 5 bases and J by 6 bases, and 13 bases separated the two germline ends. In germline, CDR1 is KGHSH, CDR2 LQKENI. This CDR3 comprises 14 residues. In DNA, the CDR3 is TGTGCCAGCTCATACTCAGGGTTCCCCGGGGAGCTGTTTTTT. Translating it yields CASSYSGFPGELFF.

The rearrangement uses TRBV27 and TRBJ1-1; the D is unclear. Germline CDR1 is MNHEY and CDR2 is SMNVEV (reference sequence). The CDR3 extends over 14 amino acids. Trimming removed 5 bases at V and 2 bases at J, with 12 bases between. The CDR3 spells CASSPRPGNTEAFF. The CDR3 region has the DNA TGTGCCAGCAGTCCGCGACCGGGAAACACTGAAGCTTTCTTT.